In its sample, the clone carrying this T cell receptor beta chain was seen once. The antigen remains undetermined. Germline V gives CDR1 MDHEN, CDR2 SYDVKM. Trimming stripped 4 bases from V and 6 bases from J, with 9 bases between. The CDR3 has 12 amino acids. Only in-frame clones appear in the TCRdb table, and some are missing; sequencing was by immunoSEQ multiplex PCR. Of 120,000 or so clones in the sample, 70% to 90% were seen once. The data derive from a study of T cell responses to AZD1222 COVID-19 vaccine. Notes on the study in general: Spike-specific TCR repertoires showed rising breadth and depth after two AZD1222 doses.

The rearrangement joins TRBV28 to TRBJ1-1; a weak D match, TRBD1 (6 bases). Sequences were derived from peripheral blood, sampled on day 0 of AZD1222 vaccination. This receptor was obtained from an adult in good health. CDR3 loop: CASSSTGSEAFF. CDR3 bases: TGTGCCAGCAGTTCTACAGGGTCTGAAGCTTTCTTT.